The source of this TCR beta chain is a study of blood T cell repertoires in COVID-19. Study at large: Acute and convalescent COVID-19 samples came from the United States, Italy and Spain.

Methods used by the authors: Estimation of nucleated cell counts relied on the amplification of reference gene primers. The assay was immunoSEQ multiplex PCR, and TCRdb's table has in-frame clones only and misses some. V, J and clone size are taken as reported in that table, and D and trimming were inferred from the DNA itself. The sample includes hundreds of thousands of clones, roughly 90% of them seen just once. Looked up from germline, CDR1 is SGHAT and CDR2 is FQNNGV. The ends were cut back, 3 bases at V and 3 bases at J, with 21 bases in the middle. CDR3 length equals 17 residues. Sequenced: peripheral blood. The chain couples TRBV11-2 to TRBJ2-7, with D possibly TRBD1 on 6 matching bases. This TCR was sampled from a woman aged 30 to 39 with active or convalescent COVID-19. CDR3 protein: CASSFTSGQPTSYEQYF. The DNA for the CDR3 is TGTGCCAGCAGCTTTACCTCGGGACAACCCACCAGCTACGAGCAGTACTTC.